These 8 T cell receptor beta chains originate from one sample sequenced in a study of PD-1 blockade in classical Hodgkin lymphoma. Relapses following autologous stem cell transplantation were seen in all patients, with brentuximab vedotin exposure varying. CD4+ T cells were purified from thawed PBMCs by negative selection. Libraries were prepared by immunoSEQ multiplex PCR; TCRdb keeps only in-frame clonotypes and omits some of them. The sample yields about 13,000 clones, about 90% seen once. This specimen consisted of CD4+ T cells from blood, obtained at baseline. The receptor set was obtained from a human donor with classical Hodgkin lymphoma.

The chain combines TRBV9 with TRBJ2-2, with a possible D match to TRBD2 (6 bases). The CDR3 loop spans 14 amino acids. The germline V and J ends were trimmed by 6 bases and 6 bases, with 15 bases remaining between them. Looked up from germline, CDR1 is SGDLS and CDR2 is YYNGEE. The CDR3 DNA follows: TGTGCCAGCATGGCAGGGCCGGGAGCCGGGGAGCTGTTTTTT. Translating it yields CASMAGPGAGELFF.

J is TRBJ2-1 and V is TRBV19; 9 bases match TRBD2. The CDR3 is 16 amino acids. Germline CDR1 and CDR2: LNHDA and SQIVND (reference sequence). V shed 6 bases and J 4 bases; nucleotides not matched to a gene: 10. The CDR3 DNA reads TGTGCCAGTAGGTCGGATGCGGGGGGGAGATACAATGAGCAGTTCTTC. Its protein product is CASRSDAGGRYNEQFF. The full variable domain, its missing parts supplied by reference TRBV19 and TRBJ2-1, is DGGITQSPKYLFRKEGQNVTLSCEQNLNHDAMYWYRQDPGQGLRLIYYSQIVNDFQKGDIAEGYSVSREKKESFPLTVTSAQKNPTAFYLCASRSDAGGRYNEQFFGPGTRLTVL.

This chain connects TRBV11-2 to TRBJ1-3; a weak D match, TRBD1 (6 bases). V shed 9 bases and J shed 0 bases, with 6 bases lying between them. The length of the CDR3 is 12 residues. Germline assignment: CDR1 SGHAT and CDR2 FQNNGV. The DNA of the CDR3 is TGTGCCAGGGACAGCTCTGGAAACACCATATATTTT. Translating it yields CARDSSGNTIYF.

V gene TRBV28 combines with J gene TRBJ1-2, with TRBD1 matching over 7 bases. Trimming removed 2 bases from V and 8 bases from J; junction bases left unmatched: 8. CDR1 MDHEN and CDR2 SYDVKM come from the germline V gene. The CDR3 is made up of 14 amino acids. Written as DNA, the CDR3 is TGTGCCAGCAGTTTAGTAGACAGGGTGCAGGGCTACACCTTC. As protein: CASSLVDRVQGYTF.

V is TRBV28 and J is TRBJ2-1, with 9 bases matching TRBD1. The CDR3 runs to 14 residues. Trimming at V came to 5 bases and at J to 8 bases, leaving 7 bases not matched to a gene. The germline V gene has CDR1 MDHEN and CDR2 SYDVKM. The CDR3 DNA sequence: TGTGCCAGCAGTCTCCTACAGGGGGCGCATGAGCAGTTCTTC. Encoded protein: CASSLLQGAHEQFF.

The chain employs TRBV15 and TRBJ2-1; perhaps TRBD2 as D (6 bases). This CDR3 is 13 amino acids long. The germline gives CDR1 LNHNV, CDR2 YYDKDF (reference sequence). With 4 bases removed from V and 9 bases from J, the gap between germline ends came to 13 bases. The CDR3, as DNA: TGTGCCACCAGCACCAGACTAGTTGTTGAGCAGTTCTTC. Translating gives CATSTRLVVEQFF. Full variable domain (rest looked up from reference TRBV15 and TRBJ2-1): DAMVIQNPRYQVTQFGKPVTLSCSQTLNHNVMYWYQQKSSQAPKLLFHYYDKDFNNEADTPDNFQSRRPNTSFCFLDIRSPGLGDTAMYLCATSTRLVVEQFFGPGTRLTVL.

V and J are TRBV2 and TRBJ2-7; D is unclear. V was shortened by 8 bases and J by 2 bases, with 10 bases between the two germline ends. This CDR3 spans 12 amino acids. The V gene's germline CDR1 is SNHLY and CDR2 FYNNEI. The chain's CDR3 is CASGRRTYEQYF. The DNA of the CDR3 is TGTGCCAGCGGTCGGCGGACCTACGAGCAGTACTTC.

The chain recombines TRBV2 with TRBJ2-1; 9 bases fit TRBD1. J lost 8 bases, V lost 3 bases, and 5 bases had no gene match. Germline V lookup: CDR1 SNHLY, CDR2 FYNNEI. The CDR3 consists of 14 residues. Here the CDR3 reads CASSEGTGLHEQFF. For the CDR3, the DNA is TGTGCCAGCAGTGAGGGGACAGGGCTCCATGAGCAGTTCTTC.